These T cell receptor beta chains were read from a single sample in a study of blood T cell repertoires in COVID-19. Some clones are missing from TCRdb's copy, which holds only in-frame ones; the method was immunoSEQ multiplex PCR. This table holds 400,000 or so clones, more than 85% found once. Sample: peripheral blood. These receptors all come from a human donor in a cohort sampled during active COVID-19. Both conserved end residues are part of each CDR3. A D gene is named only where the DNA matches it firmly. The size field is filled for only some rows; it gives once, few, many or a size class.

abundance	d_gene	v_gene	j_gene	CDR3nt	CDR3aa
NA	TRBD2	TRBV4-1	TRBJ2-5	TGCGCCAGCAGCCCCGTGGGGGGGGGACTCCAGTACTTC	CASSPVGGGLQYF
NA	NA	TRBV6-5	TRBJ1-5	TGTGCCAGCCTCCCGAGATCCAGGAGCAATCAGCCCCAGCATTTT	CASLPRSRSNQPQHF
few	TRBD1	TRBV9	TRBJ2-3	TGTGCCAGCAGCGTAGCCGGGACAGCGGCAGATACGCAGTATTTT	CASSVAGTAADTQYF
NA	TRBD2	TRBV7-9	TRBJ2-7	TGTGCCAGCAGCTTTCCCCGGGCTAGCGGGAACCACGAGCAGTACTTC	CASSFPRASGNHEQYF
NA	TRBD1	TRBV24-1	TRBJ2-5	TGTGCCACCAGCGACGACAGGGGGCGGGAGGAGACCCAGTACTTC	CATSDDRGREETQYF
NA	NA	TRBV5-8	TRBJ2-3	TGTGCCAGCAGCCGCGGATCCAGAAGCACAGATACGCAGTATTTT	CASSRGSRSTDTQYF
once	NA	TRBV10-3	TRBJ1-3	TGTGCCACTTCGACAGCCACTCTATCTGGAAACACCATATATTTT	CATSTATLSGNTIYF
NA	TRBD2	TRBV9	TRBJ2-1	TGTGCCAGCAGCGATGCGGGAGAGGGAAATGAGCAGTTCTTC	CASSDAGEGNEQFF
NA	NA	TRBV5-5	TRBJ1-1	TGTGCCAGCAGCCGGGAAAACACGGGACAAAGGTCTGGGAGAGGCACTGAAGCTTTCTTT	CASSRENTGQRSGRGTEAFF
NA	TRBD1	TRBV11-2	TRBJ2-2	TGTGCCAGCAGCTCCTACAGGGGGCTCACCGGGGAGCTGTTTTTT	CASSSYRGLTGELFF
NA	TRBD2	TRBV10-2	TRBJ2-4	TGCGCCAGCATGCAAGCGGGGGGGGCCAAAAACATTCAGTACTTC	CASMQAGGAKNIQYF
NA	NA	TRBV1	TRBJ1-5	TGCACCAGCAGCCAGACAGGGGATAGCAATCAGCCCCAGCATTTT	CTSSQTGDSNQPQHF
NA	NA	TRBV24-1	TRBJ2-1	TGTGCCACCTCTCCGGGGTGGTACAATGAGCAGTTCTTC	CATSPGWYNEQFF
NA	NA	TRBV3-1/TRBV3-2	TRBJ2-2	TGTGCCAGCAGCCAAGTACCTACGAACACCGGGGAGCTGTTTTTT	CASSQVPTNTGELFF
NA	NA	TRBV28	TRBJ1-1	TGTGCCAGCAGTTTGAGAATTCGGAACACTGAAGCTTTCTTT	CASSLRIRNTEAFF
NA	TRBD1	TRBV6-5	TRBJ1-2	TGTGCCAGCAGCGGAGACAGGGGGCCGGATGGCTACACCTTC	CASSGDRGPDGYTF
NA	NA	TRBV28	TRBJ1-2	TGTGCCAGCAGTTTGGGCGACCGGGGGAACTATGGCTACACCTTC	CASSLGDRGNYGYTF
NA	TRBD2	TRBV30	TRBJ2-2	TGTGCCTGGATGACGGGGGGGACCGGGGAGCTGTTTTTT	CAWMTGGTGELFF
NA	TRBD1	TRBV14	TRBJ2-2	TGTGCCAGCAGCCAAGGGCGGACAGGGGGCCGGAACACCGGGGAGCTGTTTTTT	CASSQGRTGGRNTGELFF
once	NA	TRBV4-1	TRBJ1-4	TGCGCCAGCAGCCCCCCAGGGGAGAAAAAACTGTTTTTT	CASSPPGEKKLFF
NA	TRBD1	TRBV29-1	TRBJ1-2	TGCAGCGTTGAAAGGGGGCTTTATGGCTACACCTTC	CSVERGLYGYTF
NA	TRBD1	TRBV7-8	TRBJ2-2	TGTGCCAGCAGCTTAGACGTGGGACAGGGGACCGTCGGGGAGCTGTTTTTT	CASSLDVGQGTVGELFF
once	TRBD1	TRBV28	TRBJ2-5	TGTGCCAGCAGTTTTGGAGGACAGGGTCGAGAGACCCAGTACTTC	CASSFGGQGRETQYF
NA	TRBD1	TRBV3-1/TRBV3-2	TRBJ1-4	TGTGCCAGCAGCGCCTCCGGGACAGCTAATGAAAAACTGTTTTTT	CASSASGTANEKLFF
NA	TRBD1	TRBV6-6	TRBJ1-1	TGTGCCAGCAGCCGGACAGGGGACAGTGAAGCTTTCTTT	CASSRTGDSEAFF
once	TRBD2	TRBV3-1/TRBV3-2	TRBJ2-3	TGTGCCACGGGGAGGGGGACTAGACTTTCAGATACGCAGTATTTT	CATGRGTRLSDTQYF
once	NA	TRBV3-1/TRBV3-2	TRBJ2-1	TGTGCCAGCAGCCAAGGACCCAGCGGGAATGAGCAGTTCTTC	CASSQGPSGNEQFF
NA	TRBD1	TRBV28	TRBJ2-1	TGTGCCAGCCTAGACAGGGGGGCACGGAATGAGCAGTTCTTC	CASLDRGARNEQFF
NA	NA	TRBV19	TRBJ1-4	TGTGCCAGTAGTACCGCCGCTATTACCGGCGGTGAAAAACTGTTTTTT	CASSTAAITGGEKLFF
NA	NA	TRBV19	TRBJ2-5	TGTGCCAGTAGTATTTTGCGGGAAGAGACCCAGTACTTC	CASSILREETQYF
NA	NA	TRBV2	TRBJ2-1	TGTGCCAGCAGTTCCGCGGGCCCAGGGGTTAGGAACAATGAGCAGTTCTTC	CASSSAGPGVRNNEQFF